The 5 T cell receptor beta chains below were found in one sample sequenced in a study of blood T cell repertoires in COVID-19. The protocol was immunoSEQ multiplex PCR, while the TCRdb copy is restricted to in-frame clones and leaves out a portion. The data show over 200,000 clones, 82% seen once. Material: peripheral blood. These receptors came from a woman in her 40s with acute or convalescent COVID-19.

This chain joins TRBV4-1 and TRBJ1-3; a weak D match, TRBD1 (5 bases). The V gene's germline CDR1 is MGHRA and CDR2 YSYEKL. The V gene lost 0 bases and the J gene lost 7 bases, with 10 bases spanning the gap. The CDR3 covers 14 residues. CDR3 coding DNA: TGCGCCAGCAGCCAAGATACCAGGGCCAACACCATATATTTT. As protein: CASSQDTRANTIYF.

The chain is built from TRBV7-2 and TRBJ1-1; D is unclear. CDR1 SGHTA and CDR2 FQGNSA come from the germline V gene. Trimming left V 1 base short and J 1 base short, with 10 bases between. This CDR3 has 15 amino acids. The CDR3 nucleotides are TGTGCCAGCAGCTTAGATGCAGGCACGAACACTGAAGCTTTCTTT. It translates to CASSLDAGTNTEAFF.

The chain couples TRBV7-9 to TRBJ1-6; maybe TRBD1 (5 bases). The V gene's germline CDR1 is SEHNR and CDR2 FQNEAQ (reference sequence). Deletions cut 5 bases from V and 8 bases from J, with 19 bases between. The CDR3 has 16 residues. The CDR3 is CASSPTAGKGYSPLHF. The CDR3 DNA is TGTGCCAGCAGCCCGACCGCGGGGAAGGGGTATTCACCCCTCCACTTT. Combining the CDR3 with reference TRBV7-9 and TRBJ1-6 gives the whole variable domain DTGVSQNPRHKITKRGQNVTFRCDPISEHNRLYWYRQTLGQGPEFLTYFQNEAQLEKSRLLSDRFSAERPKGSFSTLEIQRTEQGDSAMYLCASSPTAGKGYSPLHFGNGTRLTVT.

The chain uses TRBV18 and TRBJ1-1; D call uncertain. Trimming left V 3 bases short and J 3 bases short, with 17 bases between. Germline CDR1 KGHSH, CDR2 LQKENI. The CDR3 is made up of 16 amino acids. The CDR3 DNA reads as TGTGCCAGCTCACCCAGTGGAGGCGTTATGGACACTGAAGCTTTCTTT. This gives the protein CASSPSGGVMDTEAFF. The full variable domain, rest sourced from reference TRBV18 and TRBJ1-1, is NAGVMQNPRHLVRRRGQEARLRCSPMKGHSHVYWYRQLPEEGLKFMVYLQKENIIDESGMPKERFSAEFPKEGPSILRIQQVVRGDSAAYFCASSPSGGVMDTEAFFGQGTRLTVV.

This chain connects TRBV19 to TRBJ2-7; 8 bases align to TRBD2. Germline V gives CDR1 LNHDA, CDR2 SQIVND (reference sequence). The V and J ends lost 1 base and 2 bases, in that order; junction bases with no gene match: 7. This CDR3 is built from 16 residues. CDR3 protein: CASSIAGGDKAYEQYF. Written as DNA, the CDR3 is TGTGCCAGTAGTATAGCGGGGGGGGACAAGGCCTACGAGCAGTACTTC.